A single sample is the source of the 29 T cell receptor beta chains below, sequenced in a study of identical twins. MiXCR, applied by TCRdb to the 5' RACE reads, yields one record per CDR3 protein. Seen here are about 210,000 distinct CDR3 sequences, approximately 9% observed once, and the top ten hold around 5.1%. The specimen sequenced was memory (CD45RO+) T cells sorted from blood. The receptor source for this set is a woman in her late teens or twenties in good health.

The chain links TRBV29-1 to TRBJ1-2; no firm D call. The V gene's germline CDR1 is SQVTM and CDR2 ANQGSEA. Trimming left V 3 bases short and J 6 bases short, with 11 bases between. The CDR3 sequence is 12 residues long. The CDR3 sequence: CSVDVEQHGYTF. In DNA form, the CDR3 reads TGCAGCGTTGATGTTGAGCAGCATGGCTACACCTTC.

This clonotype has a count of ten or more. The genes are TRBV12-3 or TRBV12-4 and TRBJ1-2; 7 bases are a match to TRBD1. J gave up 8 bases and V 6 bases, and 12 bases lay outside the gene matches. The CDR3 is made up of 14 amino acids. CDR3 residues: CASSTPGQVWGYTF. For the CDR3, the DNA is TGTGCCAGCAGCACCCCAGGACAGGTTTGGGGCTACACCTTC.

This clonotype was counted between two and nine times. This chain connects TRBV7-2 to TRBJ2-5; D not resolved. The V and J ends lost 2 bases and 2 bases respectively, with 12 bases between them. This CDR3 contains 15 residues. Looked up from germline, CDR1 is SGHTA and CDR2 is FQGNSA. Here the CDR3 DNA reads TGTGCCAGCAGCTTAAGAGTTCTGGGTCAAGAGACCCAGTACTTC. It is translated as CASSLRVLGQETQYF. Using reference TRBV7-2 and TRBJ2-5 for the parts outside the CDR3, the full variable domain is GAGVSQSPSNKVTEKGKDVELRCDPISGHTALYWYRQSLGQGLEFLIYFQGNSAPDKSGLPSDRFSAERTGGSVSTLTIQRTQQEDSAVYLCASSLRVLGQETQYFGPGTRLLVL.

J is TRBJ2-7 and V is TRBV20-1; TRBD2 agrees at 11 bases. Germline trimming cut 6 bases from V and 6 bases from J; bases unmatched to any gene: 10. The CDR3 length is 14 residues. CDR1 is DFQATT and CDR2 is SNEGSKA in the germline V gene (reference sequence). Here the CDR3 reads CSASLAGGGGEQYF. For the CDR3, the DNA is TGCAGTGCATCCCTAGCGGGAGGAGGGGGCGAGCAGTACTTC.

This clonotype has more than one count but fewer than ten. The V call is TRBV4-2, the J call TRBJ2-1; 7 positions match TRBD2. The CDR3 contains 15 residues. The germline V gene has CDR1 LGHNA and CDR2 YNFKEQ. V trimming: 0 bases; J trimming: 5 bases; junction bases outside the gene matches: 4. The CDR3 protein is CASSQDQREDNEQFF. The CDR3 DNA is TGTGCCAGCAGCCAAGATCAGCGGGAAGACAATGAGCAGTTCTTC.

The chain couples TRBV11-2 to TRBJ2-1, with 10 bases aligning to TRBD2. This CDR3 is built from 18 residues. Trimming cost V 3 bases and J 5 bases; bases outside gene matches: 13. Germline V lookup: CDR1 SGHAT, CDR2 FQNNGV. The CDR3, as DNA: TGTGCCAGCAGCTTGATAGTAACTAGGAGCGGGGGGGACAATGAGCAGTTCTTC. Translation gives CASSLIVTRSGGDNEQFF.

This chain joins TRBV5-1 and TRBJ1-1, with a possible D match to TRBD1 (5 bases). The CDR3 runs to 16 residues. The germline CDR1 and CDR2 sequences are SGHRS and YFSETQ. Trimming took off 5 bases at V and 1 base at J, with 18 bases between the two ends. The CDR3 loop reads CASSLAPGRANTEAFF. CDR3 sequence (DNA): TGCGCCAGCAGTCTCGCCCCGGGCAGGGCGAACACTGAAGCTTTCTTT. Based on the CDR3 plus reference TRBV5-1 and TRBJ1-1, the full variable domain is KAGVTQTPRYLIKTRGQQVTLSCSPISGHRSVSWYQQTPGQGLQFLFEYFSETQRNKGNFPGRFSGRQFSNSRSEMNVSTLELGDSALYLCASSLAPGRANTEAFFGQGTRLTVV.

This chain links TRBV3-1 with TRBJ1-3; 8 bases agree with TRBD1. The length of the CDR3 is 17 residues. From germline, CDR1 is LGHDT and CDR2 YNNKEL (reference sequence). V shed 2 bases, J shed 2 bases, and the junction held 8 bases outside the gene matches. This CDR3 reads CASSQHGQGAPGNTIYF. CDR3 DNA sequence: TGTGCCAGCAGCCAACACGGACAGGGCGCGCCTGGAAACACCATATATTTT.

V is TRBV20-1 and J is TRBJ2-7; D is possibly TRBD2 (6 bases). V was clipped by 8 bases and J by 5 bases, with 25 bases between them. The germline V gene has CDR1 DFQATT and CDR2 SNEGSKA (reference sequence). The CDR3 is made up of 15 amino acids. Written as DNA, the CDR3 is TGCAGTCGGGAGTTAGTTGGACCTATAGGGCACGAGCAGTACTTC. As protein: CSRELVGPIGHEQYF.

This clonotype was seen a few times. The chain uses TRBV7-9 and TRBJ1-1, with 8 bases fitting TRBD1. This CDR3 is 16 amino acids long. Looked up from germline, CDR1 is SEHNR and CDR2 is FQNEAQ (reference sequence). V shed 4 bases, J shed 0 bases, and the junction held 7 bases outside the gene matches. The CDR3 region is CASSYWTGPMNTEAFF. In nucleotides, the CDR3 is TGTGCCAGCAGCTATTGGACAGGGCCCATGAACACTGAAGCTTTCTTT. The full variable domain, completed using reference TRBV7-9 and TRBJ1-1, is DTGVSQNPRHKITKRGQNVTFRCDPISEHNRLYWYRQTLGQGPEFLTYFQNEAQLEKSRLLSDRFSAERPKGSFSTLEIQRTEQGDSAMYLCASSYWTGPMNTEAFFGQGTRLTVV.

This clonotype has at least ten counts. V is TRBV12-3 or TRBV12-4 and J is TRBJ1-2; 7 nucleotides align to TRBD1. The junction had 2 bases not matched to a gene; V was cut back by 3 bases and J by 4 bases. CDR3 length: 13 residues. CDR3 coding DNA: TGTGCCAGCAGTTTTTGGGACAGCTATGGCTACACCTTC. This codes for CASSFWDSYGYTF.

As for this clonotype: The junction and the germline gene differ at one end; a read error may be behind it. This rearrangement joins TRBV2 to TRBJ2-1; 11 positions match TRBD2. Per the germline V gene, CDR1 is SNHLY and CDR2 is FYNNEI. CDR3 length: 19 amino acids. The CDR3 spells CTSSFERSGRARGYNEQFF. Here the CDR3 DNA reads TGTACCAGCAGTTTTGAGCGTAGCGGGAGGGCCCGAGGATACAATGAGCAGTTCTTC. The full variable domain, rest sourced from reference TRBV2 and TRBJ2-1, is EPEVTQTPSHQVTQMGQEVILRCVPISNHLYFYWYRQILGQKVEFLVSFYNNEISEKSEIFDDQFSVERPDGSNFTLKIRSTKLEDSAMYFCTSSFERSGRARGYNEQFFGPGTRLTVL.

Ten or more counts support this clonotype. The V gene is TRBV7-3, the J gene TRBJ2-5, with 8 bases lining up with TRBD2. Germline V lookup: CDR1 SGHTA, CDR2 FQGTGA. The V and J ends lost 5 bases and 5 bases, in that order; junction bases with no gene match: 10. The CDR3 has 15 amino acids. CDR3: CASSPTGTRWETQYF. The CDR3 DNA reads TGTGCCAGCAGCCCCACCGGGACTAGATGGGAGACCCAGTACTTC.

This clonotype was counted many times. The chain couples TRBV5-1 to TRBJ2-5; D gene uncertain. The CDR3 runs to 12 residues. V was cut by 5 bases and J by 2 bases, with 7 bases left in between. CDR1 is SGHRS, CDR2 YFSETQ, per germline. The CDR3 sequence is CASRQQQETQYF. The CDR3, as DNA: TGCGCCAGCAGACAACAGCAAGAGACCCAGTACTTC.

In its sample, this clonotype was seen once. The chain employs TRBV4-2 and TRBJ2-2; 14 bases align to TRBD2. CDR1 is LGHNA, CDR2 YNFKEQ, per germline. The CDR3 has 17 amino acids. J lost 8 bases, V lost 4 bases, and 9 bases had no gene match. The CDR3 region is CASSPDIWTSGRGELFF. The DNA for the CDR3 is TGTGCCAGCAGCCCGGACATATGGACTAGCGGGAGGGGGGAGCTGTTTTTT.

The chain links TRBV5-1 to TRBJ1-6; D is unclear. From germline, CDR1 is SGHRS and CDR2 YFSETQ. The CDR3 covers 16 residues. V was pared by 0 bases and J by 7 bases, with 14 bases between. The CDR3: CASSLDGAPGNSPLHF. The CDR3 DNA is TGCGCCAGCAGCTTGGATGGAGCCCCGGGCAATTCACCCCTCCACTTT.

V usage is TRBV14 and J usage is TRBJ2-5; TRBD1 is a possible D gene (6 bases). In germline, CDR1 is SGHDN, CDR2 FVKESK. The V and J ends lost 4 bases and 4 bases respectively, with 13 bases between them. This CDR3 has 14 residues. The chain's CDR3 is CASSRAYRVETQYF. The CDR3 DNA follows: TGTGCCAGCAGCCGAGCGTACAGGGTAGAGACCCAGTACTTC.

A few counts support this clonotype. The V call is TRBV12-3 or TRBV12-4, the J call TRBJ2-7, with 8 bases aligning to TRBD2. The CDR3 totals 14 residues. J gave up 5 bases and V 4 bases, and 7 bases lay outside the gene matches. The chain's CDR3 is CASSYERELNEQYF. The CDR3 DNA is TGTGCCAGCAGTTATGAGCGGGAGCTAAACGAGCAGTACTTC.

This clonotype was observed a handful of times. V usage is TRBV15 and J usage is TRBJ2-7; TRBD1 agrees at 8 bases. Trimming removed 3 bases from V and 5 bases from J; junction bases left unmatched: 9. Germline values: CDR1 LNHNV, CDR2 YYDKDF (reference sequence). This CDR3 region has 15 residues. CDR3 in DNA: TGTGCCACCAGCAGGGCCCGACAGGGGATCGACGAGCAGTACTTC. This gives the protein CATSRARQGIDEQYF.

This clonotype has at least ten counts. J is TRBJ1-5 and V is TRBV6-1; TRBD1 matches at 7 bases. V dropped 10 bases and J dropped 4; count of bases not matched to a gene: 10. From germline, CDR1 is MNHNS and CDR2 SASEGT. This CDR3 comprises 14 residues. Written as DNA, the CDR3 is TGTGCCACCAGGGGGGCCACTTCTAATCAGCCCCAGCATTTT. Translation gives CATRGATSNQPQHF.

There are a few counts of this clonotype. In nucleotides, the CDR3 is TGTGCCACCCTTTCGGCGGGGAAACCCTACAATGAGCAGTTCTTC. It specifies CATLSAGKPYNEQFF. The chain couples TRBV6-1 to TRBJ2-1; maybe TRBD2 (6 bases). V gave up 10 bases and J gave up 2 bases, with 18 bases separating them. CDR1 is MNHNS, CDR2 SASEGT, per germline. The length of the CDR3 is 15 residues.

V gene TRBV7-9 combines with J gene TRBJ2-3; D might be TRBD2 (6 bases). CDR3 length equals 14 residues. CDR1 SEHNR and CDR2 FQNEAQ come from the germline V gene (reference sequence). The V gene lost 1 base and the J gene lost 8 bases, with 13 bases spanning the gap. The CDR3 loop reads CASSLVVGGTTQYF. For the CDR3, the DNA is TGTGCCAGCAGCTTAGTTGTTGGGGGGACTACGCAGTATTTT.

The chain carries TRBV6-1 and TRBJ2-1; 7 positions match TRBD1. Germline CDR1 reads MNHNS; CDR2 reads SASEGT. V shed 5 bases, J shed 5 bases, and the junction held 9 bases outside the gene matches. The CDR3 covers 15 residues. The CDR3, as DNA: TGTGCCAGCAGTACCCACAGGGGATGGGACAATGAGCAGTTCTTC. Protein sequence: CASSTHRGWDNEQFF.

There are many counts of this clonotype. CDR3 protein: CATSAHRGTGELFF. The DNA for the CDR3 is TGTGCCACCAGTGCCCATCGGGGCACCGGGGAGCTGTTTTTT. The genes are TRBV24-1 and TRBJ2-2; the D gene is possibly TRBD2 (5 bases). CDR1 KGHDR and CDR2 SFDVKD come from the germline V gene. Trimming removed 5 bases at V and 4 bases at J, with 10 bases between. This CDR3 is built from 14 residues.

This clonotype turned up a few times. The chain has TRBV20-1 and TRBJ2-3; D is undetermined. In germline, CDR1 is DFQATT, CDR2 SNEGSKA (reference sequence). V lost 0 bases and J 7 bases, leaving 5 bases between the germline ends. CDR3 size: 11 residues. CDR3 coding DNA: TGCAGTGCTAGAGATGAAAATACGCAGTATTTT. Its protein product is CSARDENTQYF.

In its sample, this clonotype was seen many times. V is TRBV4-3 and J is TRBJ2-1; the match to TRBD2 covers 9 bases. This CDR3 comprises 16 residues. J lost 2 bases, V lost 1 base, and 3 bases had no gene match. Germline-derived CDR1 and CDR2 are LGHNA and YSLEER. The CDR3 DNA sequence: TGCGCCAGCAGCCAAGCTAGCGGGGAGCCCTACAATGAGCAGTTCTTC. Its protein is CASSQASGEPYNEQFF.

This clonotype has a handful of counts. The chain has TRBV20-1 and TRBJ2-7; D uncertain. Trimming removed 5 bases at V and 0 bases at J, with 5 bases between. CDR1 and CDR2 (germline): DFQATT, SNEGSKA (reference sequence). The CDR3 extends over 11 amino acids. This CDR3 reads CSAQTSYEQYF. The CDR3 nucleotides are TGCAGTGCTCAGACCTCCTACGAGCAGTACTTC.

This chain uses TRBV5-5 with TRBJ1-6; 9 bases map to TRBD1. The CDR3 contains 14 residues. Trimming at V came to 2 bases and at J to 10 bases, leaving 4 bases not matched to a gene. The V gene's germline CDR1 is SGHKS and CDR2 YYEKEE (reference sequence). The CDR3 loop reads CASSFYRGRSPLHF. The CDR3 DNA follows: TGTGCCAGCAGCTTCTACAGGGGGCGATCACCCCTCCACTTT.

This clonotype has ten or more counts. The V call is TRBV5-1, the J call TRBJ2-1, with TRBD1 identical over 8 bases. The V gene end was trimmed by 3 bases and the J gene end by 6 bases; junction bases not matched to a gene: 8. The CDR3 runs 15 residues. From germline, CDR1 is SGHRS and CDR2 YFSETQ. CDR3 residues: CASSSKDRVGNEQFF. The CDR3 coding sequence is TGCGCCAGCAGCTCCAAGGACAGGGTAGGCAATGAGCAGTTCTTC.